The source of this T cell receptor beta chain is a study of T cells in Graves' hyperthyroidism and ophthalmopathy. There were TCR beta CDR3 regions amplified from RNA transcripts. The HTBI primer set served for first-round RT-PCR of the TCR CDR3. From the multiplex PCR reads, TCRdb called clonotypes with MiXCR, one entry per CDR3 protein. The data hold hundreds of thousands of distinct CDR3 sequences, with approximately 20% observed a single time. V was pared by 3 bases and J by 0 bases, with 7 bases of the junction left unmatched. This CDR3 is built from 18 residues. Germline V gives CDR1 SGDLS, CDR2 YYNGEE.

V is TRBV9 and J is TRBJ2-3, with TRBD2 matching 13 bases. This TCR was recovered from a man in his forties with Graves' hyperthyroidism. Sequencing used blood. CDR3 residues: CASSAIGLAGASTDTQYF. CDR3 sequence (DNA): TGTGCCAGCAGCGCTATAGGACTAGCGGGGGCTAGCACAGATACGCAGTATTTT.